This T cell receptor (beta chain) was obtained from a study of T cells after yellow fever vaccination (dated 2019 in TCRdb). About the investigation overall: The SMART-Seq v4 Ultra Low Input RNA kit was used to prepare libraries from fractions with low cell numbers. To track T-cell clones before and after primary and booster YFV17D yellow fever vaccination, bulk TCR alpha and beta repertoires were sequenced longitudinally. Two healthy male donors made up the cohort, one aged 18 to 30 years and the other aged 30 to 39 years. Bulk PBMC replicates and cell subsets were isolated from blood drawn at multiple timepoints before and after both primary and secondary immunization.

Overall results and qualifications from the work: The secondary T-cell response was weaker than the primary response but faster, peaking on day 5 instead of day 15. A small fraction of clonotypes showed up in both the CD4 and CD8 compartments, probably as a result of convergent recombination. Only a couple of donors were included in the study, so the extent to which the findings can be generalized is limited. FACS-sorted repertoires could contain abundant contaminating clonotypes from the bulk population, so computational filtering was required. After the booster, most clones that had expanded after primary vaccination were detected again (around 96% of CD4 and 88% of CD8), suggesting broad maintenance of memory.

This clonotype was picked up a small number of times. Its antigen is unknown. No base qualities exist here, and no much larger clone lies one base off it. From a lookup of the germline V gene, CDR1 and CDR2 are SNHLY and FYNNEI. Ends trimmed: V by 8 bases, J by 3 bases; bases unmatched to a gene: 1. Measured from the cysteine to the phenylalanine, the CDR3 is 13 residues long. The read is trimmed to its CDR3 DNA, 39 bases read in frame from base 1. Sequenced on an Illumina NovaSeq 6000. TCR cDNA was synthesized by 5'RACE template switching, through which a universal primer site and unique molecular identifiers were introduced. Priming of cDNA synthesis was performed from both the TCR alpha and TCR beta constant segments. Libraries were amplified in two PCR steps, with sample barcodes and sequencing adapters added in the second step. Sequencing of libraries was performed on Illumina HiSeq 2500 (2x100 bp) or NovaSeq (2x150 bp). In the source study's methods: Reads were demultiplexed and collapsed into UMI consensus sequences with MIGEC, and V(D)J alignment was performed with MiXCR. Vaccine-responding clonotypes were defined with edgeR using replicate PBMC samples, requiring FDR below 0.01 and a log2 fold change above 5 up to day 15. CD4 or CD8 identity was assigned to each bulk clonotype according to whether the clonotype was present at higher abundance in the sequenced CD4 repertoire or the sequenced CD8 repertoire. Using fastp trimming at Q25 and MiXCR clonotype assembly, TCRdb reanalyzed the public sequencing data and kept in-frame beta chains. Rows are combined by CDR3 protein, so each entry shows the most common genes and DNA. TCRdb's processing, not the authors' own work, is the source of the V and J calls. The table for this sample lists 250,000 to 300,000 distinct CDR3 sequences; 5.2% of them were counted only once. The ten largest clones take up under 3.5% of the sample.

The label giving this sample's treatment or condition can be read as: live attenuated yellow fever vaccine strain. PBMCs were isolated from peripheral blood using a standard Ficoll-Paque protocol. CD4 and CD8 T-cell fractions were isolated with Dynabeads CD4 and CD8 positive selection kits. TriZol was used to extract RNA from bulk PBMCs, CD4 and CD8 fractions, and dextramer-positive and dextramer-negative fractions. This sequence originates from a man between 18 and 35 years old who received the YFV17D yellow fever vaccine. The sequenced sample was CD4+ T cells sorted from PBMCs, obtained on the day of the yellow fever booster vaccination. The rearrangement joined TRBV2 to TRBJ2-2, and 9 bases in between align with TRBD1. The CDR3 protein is CASRDRDTGELFF. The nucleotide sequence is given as TGTGCCAGCCGGGACAGGGACACCGGGGAGCTGTTTTTT.